This T cell receptor (beta chain) was recovered during a study of post-analysis software for immune sequencing data. On this clonotype itself: Antigen unknown.

Included in the TCR beta cDNA libraries were unique molecular identifiers. TCRdb analysed the PCR reads with MiXCR anew, one entry per CDR3 protein. Here the sample spans approximately 630,000 distinct CDR3 sequences, approximately 59% being singletons. Study conclusions and caveats: Among multiple sclerosis patients, normalized Chao1 diversity was significantly below that of controls. Patients had higher frequencies than controls of roughly five TRBV segments, including TRBV5-6, TRBV5-1 and TRBV20-1.

This CDR3 region has 13 residues. Germline V lookup: CDR1 LNHNV, CDR2 YYDKDF (reference sequence). Trimming shortened V by 5 bases and J by 9 bases, and 14 bases separated the two germline ends. The rearrangement links TRBV15 to TRBJ2-1; TRBD2 might be the D (5 bases). Material: blood. This clonotype originated in a girl aged 2 to 10 with multiple sclerosis. In nucleotides, the CDR3 is TGTGCCACCAGCCTCGGGCCGGCGGGTGAGCAGTTCTTC. Translation: CATSLGPAGEQFF.